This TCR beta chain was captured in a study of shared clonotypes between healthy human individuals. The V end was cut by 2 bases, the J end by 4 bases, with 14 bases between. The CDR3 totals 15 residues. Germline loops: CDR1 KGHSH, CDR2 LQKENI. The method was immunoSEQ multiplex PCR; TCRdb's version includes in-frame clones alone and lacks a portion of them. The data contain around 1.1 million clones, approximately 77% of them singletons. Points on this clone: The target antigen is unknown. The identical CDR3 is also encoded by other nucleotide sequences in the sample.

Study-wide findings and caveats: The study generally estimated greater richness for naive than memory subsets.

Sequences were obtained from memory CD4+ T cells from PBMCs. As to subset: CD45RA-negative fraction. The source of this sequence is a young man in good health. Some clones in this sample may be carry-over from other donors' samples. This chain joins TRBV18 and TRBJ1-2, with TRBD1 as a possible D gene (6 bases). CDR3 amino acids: CASSPGQSPGYGYTF. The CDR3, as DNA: TGTGCCAGCTCACCAGGACAGTCCCCGGGCTATGGCTACACCTTC.